Included here is one TCR beta chain sequence, with context. These data come from a study of blood T cell repertoires in COVID-19. About the study: Acute and convalescent COVID-19 samples came from the United States, Italy and Spain. In each case, the material was cDNA or gDNA derived from T cells, B-cell-depleted T cells, or PBMCs.

Original processing notes: Quantification of nucleated cells was approximated via reference gene primer amplification. Sequencing used immunoSEQ multiplex PCR; TCRdb keeps in-frame clones, though not all of them. V, J and clone size reflect that table, while D and trimming were determined from the DNA. The sample carries approximately 200,000 clones, roughly 85% recorded once. Sequencing input: peripheral blood. The sequence derives from a man in his sixties with acute or convalescent COVID-19.

The DNA for the CDR3 is TGTGCCAGCAGCCCCCAAACCGGGACAGGGGGCAAAGATGAGCAGTTCTTC. This codes for CASSPQTGTGGKDEQFF. The rearrangement joins TRBV9 to TRBJ2-1; 12 bases fit TRBD1. CDR1 is SGDLS, CDR2 YYNGEE, per germline. CDR3 length equals 17 residues. V trimming: 4 bases; J trimming: 8 bases; junction bases outside the gene matches: 13.